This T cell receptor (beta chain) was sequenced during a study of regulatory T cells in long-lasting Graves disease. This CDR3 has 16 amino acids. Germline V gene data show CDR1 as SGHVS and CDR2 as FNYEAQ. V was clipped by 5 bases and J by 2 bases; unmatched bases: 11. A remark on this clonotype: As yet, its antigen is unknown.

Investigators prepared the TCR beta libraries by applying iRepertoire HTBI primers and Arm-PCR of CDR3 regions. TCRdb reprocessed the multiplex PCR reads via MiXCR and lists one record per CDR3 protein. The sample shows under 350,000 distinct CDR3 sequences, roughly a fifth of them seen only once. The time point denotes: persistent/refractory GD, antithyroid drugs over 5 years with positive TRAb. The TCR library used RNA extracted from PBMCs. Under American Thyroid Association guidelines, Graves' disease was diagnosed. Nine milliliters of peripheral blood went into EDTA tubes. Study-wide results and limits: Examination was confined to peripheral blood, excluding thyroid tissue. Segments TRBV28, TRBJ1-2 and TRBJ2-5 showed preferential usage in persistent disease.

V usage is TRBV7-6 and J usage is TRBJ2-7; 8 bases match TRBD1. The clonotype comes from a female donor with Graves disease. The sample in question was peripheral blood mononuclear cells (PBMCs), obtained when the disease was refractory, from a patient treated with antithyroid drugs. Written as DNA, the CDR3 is TGTGCCAGCAGCCCCACCCCAGGGGGCCACACCTACGAGCAGTACTTC. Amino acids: CASSPTPGGHTYEQYF. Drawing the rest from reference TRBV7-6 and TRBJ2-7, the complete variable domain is GAGVSQSPRYKVTKRGQDVALRCDPISGHVSLYWYRQALGQGPEFLTYFNYEAQQDKSGLPNDRFSAERPEGSISTLTIQRTEQRDSAMYRCASSPTPGGHTYEQYFGPGTRLTVT.